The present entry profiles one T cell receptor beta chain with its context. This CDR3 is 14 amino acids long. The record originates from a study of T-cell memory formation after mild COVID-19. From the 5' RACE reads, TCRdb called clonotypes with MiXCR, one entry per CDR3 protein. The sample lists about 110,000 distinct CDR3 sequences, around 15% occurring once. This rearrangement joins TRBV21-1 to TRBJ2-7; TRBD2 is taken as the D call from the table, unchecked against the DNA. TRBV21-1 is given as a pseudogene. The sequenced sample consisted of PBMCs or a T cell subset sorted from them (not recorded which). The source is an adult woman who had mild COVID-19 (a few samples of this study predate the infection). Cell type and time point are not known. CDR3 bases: TGTGCCAGCAGCAAATTTCGCGGGCCCTACGAGCAGTACTTC. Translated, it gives CASSKFRGPYEQYF.